Sequencing of this TCR beta chain was carried out in a study of vaccination and CD4 T cells after COVID-19. Study background: Post-COVID samples had a sampling time that fell a median around 93 days after diagnosis (range 35 to 161).

TCRdb ran MiXCR on the PCR reads and lists one entry per CDR3 protein. This sample has tens of thousands of distinct CDR3 sequences, with around 49% found just once. This clonotype has only a few counts. Specified time point: late sampling 161 to 241 days after vaccination in three convalescent patients. The CDR3 runs to 16 residues. V dropped 5 bases and J dropped 6; count of bases not matched to a gene: 8. From germline, CDR1 is SGHTA and CDR2 FQGNSA. This TCR was recovered from a human donor who had recovered from COVID-19. Sequences were derived from CD4+ T cells from blood, sampled about 7 months after SARS-CoV-2 vaccination. The chain carries TRBV7-2 and TRBJ1-6; 9 bases are shared with TRBD1. CDR3 sequence (DNA): TGTGCCAGCAGCGAGGGACAGGGATCTATTAATTCACCCCTCCACTTT. Protein sequence: CASSEGQGSINSPLHF.